Listed below are T cell receptor beta chains from one sample, sequenced in a study of T cell clones after liver transplantation. The repertoire was sequenced with immunoSEQ multiplex PCR; TCRdb's copy has only in-frame clones and lacks some. The repertoire includes around 110,000 clones, less than 95% of them detected once, and roughly 0.83% sits in the top ten. Sequencing used CD4+ T cells from blood, obtained 12 months after liver transplant. These receptor sequences come from a human patient who received a liver transplant. Some T cells may be supplied by the graft donor. CDR3s include the opening cysteine and the closing phenylalanine or tryptophan. Fields, in order: J gene, V gene, CDR3 protein.

>TRBJ2-7|TRBV28
CASSLLGGNEQYF
>TRBJ2-2|TRBV7-6
CASRYRGTGEAGELFF
>TRBJ2-6|TRBV18
CASSPRTGNSGANVLTF
>TRBJ1-6|TRBV30
CAWDRGRNSPLHF
>TRBJ2-3|TRBV2
CASETGQRISYTQYF
>TRBJ2-1|TRBV11-2
CASTQEGARPLNEQFF
>TRBJ2-4|TRBV12-5
CATRQGGAKNIQYF
>TRBJ1-4|TRBV28
CASSFLTSTTNEKLFF
>TRBJ2-3|TRBV11-3
CASGQAGGFSDTQYF
>TRBJ1-5|TRBV28
CASRKDQGGNQPQHF
>TRBJ1-1|TRBV30
CAGQTGRNTEAFF
>TRBJ1-1|TRBV19
CASSMDDISTEAFF
>TRBJ1-2|TRBV5-5
CASGTGSLGGYTF
>TRBJ2-5|TRBV5-1
CASSTEGQETQYF
>TRBJ2-7|TRBV28
CASSQTAPSYEQYF
>TRBJ2-3|TRBV7-3
CASSLEQWDGADTQYF
>TRBJ1-3|TRBV4-3
CASSQTIGSGNTIYF
>TRBJ2-7|TRBV5-1
CASSPQGRVGSYEQYF
>TRBJ1-2|TRBV20-1
CSASGYYGYTF
>TRBJ2-1|TRBV27
CASSLGTSGGSSYNEQFF
>TRBJ2-1|TRBV11-3
CASSLGEVPSVYEEQFF
>TRBJ1-1|TRBV4-1
CASSPLTGRTEAFF
>TRBJ1-1|TRBV30
CACRVRTEAFF